This T cell receptor beta chain is drawn from a study of CD8 T cells in ankylosing spondylitis. Study-level points and caveats: Reportedly, disease-linked clones are significantly enriched in ankylosing spondylitis patients' matched synovial fluid.

TCRdb re-analysed the 5' RACE reads in MiXCR, keeping a single row per CDR3 protein. This sample has fewer than 400,000 distinct CDR3 sequences, with about 15% found just once. This clonotype was observed at least ten times. Its antigen is undetermined. There are 18 residues in the CDR3. After removal of 5 bases from V and 3 bases from J, the junction contained 14 bases not matched to a gene. Germline V lookup: CDR1 SGHAT, CDR2 FQNNGV. This sequence joins TRBV11-2 and TRBJ2-4; TRBD2 aligns across 9 bases. The sequence was obtained from a male donor with ankylosing spondylitis or in good health (not recorded which). Specimen: blood, either unsorted or a sorted T cell fraction (not recorded which). The CDR3 DNA sequence: TGTGCCAGCAGCACGACCGGTCCCTCGACTAGCGGCAAAAACATTCAGTACTTC. This sequence encodes CASSTTGPSTSGKNIQYF.